The T cell receptor (beta chain) under discussion was sequenced for a study of graft-versus-host responses after intestinal transplantation. Study information: Transplant recipients had multivisceral, liver-intestinal, or isolated intestinal grafts.

Germline V CDR1 and CDR2: SGHAT, FQNNGV. The CDR3 has 17 amino acids. Trimming removed 0 bases at V and 2 bases at J, with 15 bases between. A remark on this clone: Its antigen is still unknown.

The assay was immunoSEQ multiplex PCR, and TCRdb's table has in-frame clones only and misses some. The sample lists tens of thousands of clones, 90% to 95% occurring once. The chain is built from TRBV11-2 and TRBJ2-3; maybe TRBD2 (7 bases). The sequence was obtained from a human donor who was the organ donor for an intestinal transplant. The sequences come from unstimulated CD4+ T cells sorted from spleen or lymph node cells, collected before transplant. The CDR3 DNA reads TGTGCCAGCAGCTTAGAACTGGGGCGGGGGCACACAGATACGCAGTATTTT. Encoded protein: CASSLELGRGHTDTQYF.